Presented here are 28 T cell receptor beta chains from one specimen sequenced in a study of OX40 agonist ivuxolimab in advanced cancers. Sequencing was performed with immunoSEQ multiplex PCR; in TCRdb, only in-frame clones are kept and a portion is missing. This table holds under 100,000 clones, 70% to 90% found once. The input for sequencing was CD4+ or CD8+ T cells sorted from blood, taken in a trial of the OX40 agonist ivuxolimab. The receptors shown here come from an adult with an advanced solid tumor such as melanoma, head and neck, liver or kidney cancer.

As concerns this clone: This specimen includes other DNA sequences encoding the same CDR3. The V and J genes are TRBV4-2 and TRBJ2-7; the D call may be TRBD1 or TRBD2 (5 bases each). Trimming took off 2 bases at V and 6 bases at J, with 14 bases between the two ends. This CDR3 is built from 14 residues. Germline CDR1 is LGHNA and CDR2 is YNFKEQ. The DNA of the CDR3 is TGTGCCAGCAGCCAAATACGGGACGGTCGCGAGCAGTACTTC. Encoded protein: CASSQIRDGREQYF.

The chain joins TRBV2 to TRBJ1-1; 7 positions agree with TRBD1. V was pared by 9 bases and J by 4 bases, with 5 bases of the junction left unmatched. CDR3 length: 12 amino acids. The germline gives CDR1 SNHLY, CDR2 FYNNEI. Here the CDR3 reads CASDRAATEAFF. The CDR3 coding sequence is TGTGCCAGTGACAGGGCGGCCACTGAAGCTTTCTTT.

V is TRBV18 and J is TRBJ2-5; possibly TRBD1 for D (6 bases). Trimming removed 4 bases at V and 9 bases at J, with 21 bases between. The CDR3 has 15 amino acids. Germline V gene lookup returns CDR1 KGHSH and CDR2 LQKENI. DNA for the CDR3: TGTGCCAGCTCACAAGGGGGTCAGCTTATCGAGGCCCAGTACTTC. It specifies CASSQGGQLIEAQYF.

This clone was observed a single time. The chain couples TRBV6-5 to TRBJ2-7; D may be TRBD2 (5 bases). Germline V gene data show CDR1 as MNHEY and CDR2 as SVGAGI. V dropped 6 bases and J dropped 1 base, with 16 bases sitting between them. The CDR3 contains 15 residues. CDR3 protein: CASSSIARTSYEQYF. In DNA form, the CDR3 reads TGTGCCAGCAGCTCTATAGCGCGTACGTCCTACGAGCAGTACTTC.

DNA of the CDR3: TGCGCCAGCAGTGCTAGCGGGAGTGGCACCGGGGAGCTGTTTTTT. Its translation: CASSASGSGTGELFF. The chain employs TRBV10-1 and TRBJ2-2, with 10 bases identical to TRBD2. The V and J ends lost 4 bases and 4 bases, in that order; junction bases with no gene match: 3. The CDR3 contains 15 residues. Germline lookup yields CDR1 WNHNN and CDR2 SYGVQD (reference sequence).

In nucleotides, the CDR3 is TGTGCCAGCAGCCCCCAGGGGTTCCCCACAGATACGCAGTATTTT. Its protein product is CASSPQGFPTDTQYF. The genes are TRBV7-2 and TRBJ2-3; tentatively, D is TRBD1 (6 bases). Trimming took off 5 bases at V and 2 bases at J, with 14 bases between the two ends. This CDR3 region has 15 residues. Germline lookup yields CDR1 SGHTA and CDR2 FQGNSA.

The rearrangement uses TRBV6-1 and TRBJ2-5, with TRBD2 matching over 7 bases. The CDR3 runs 15 residues. Trimming took 4 bases from V and 3 from J; bases not matched to a gene: 8. In germline, CDR1 is MNHNS, CDR2 SASEGT. CDR3 in amino acids: CASSANGAGKETQYF. CDR3 DNA sequence: TGTGCCAGCAGTGCTAACGGAGCGGGGAAAGAGACCCAGTACTTC.

The rearrangement links TRBV5-1 to TRBJ2-7; TRBD2 matches at 9 bases. The germline gives CDR1 SGHRS, CDR2 YFSETQ. There are 13 residues in the CDR3. With 5 bases clipped from V and 3 bases from J, the junction kept 3 bases outside the gene matches. The CDR3 spells CASSDSGSYEQYF. CDR3 bases: TGCGCCAGCAGTGATAGCGGGAGCTACGAGCAGTACTTC. Together with reference TRBV5-1 and TRBJ2-7, the CDR3 gives the full variable domain: KAGVTQTPRYLIKTRGQQVTLSCSPISGHRSVSWYQQTPGQGLQFLFEYFSETQRNKGNFPGRFSGRQFSNSRSEMNVSTLELGDSALYLCASSDSGSYEQYFGPGTRLTVT.

The chain employs TRBV6-5 and TRBJ2-1, with 9 bases fitting TRBD1. The V segment lost 8 bases and the J segment 1 base; nucleotides outside the gene matches: 6. The CDR3 runs 15 residues. The germline V gene encodes CDR1 MNHEY and CDR2 SVGAGI. CDR3 amino acids: CASVTGTGSYNEQFF. In DNA, the CDR3 is TGTGCCAGCGTCACCGGGACAGGGTCCTACAATGAGCAGTTCTTC.

The V call is TRBV7-9, the J call TRBJ2-3, with D uncertain. Germline V gives CDR1 SEHNR, CDR2 FQNEAQ (reference sequence). The CDR3 has 14 amino acids. Trimming took off 6 bases at V and 0 bases at J, with 10 bases between the two ends. The CDR3 region is CASSRISSTDTQYF. Here the CDR3 DNA reads TGTGCCAGCAGTCGCATTTCTAGCACAGATACGCAGTATTTT.

The chain couples TRBV12-5 to TRBJ2-1; the match to TRBD2 covers 12 bases. The CDR3 spans 16 residues. Germline V gene sequence: CDR1 LGHNT, CDR2 FRNRAP. After removal of 6 bases from V and 7 bases from J, the junction contained 10 bases not matched to a gene. The CDR3 DNA sequence: TGTGCTAGTGGAATACAAGGACTAGCGGGGTTTAATGAGCAGTTCTTC. Its protein is CASGIQGLAGFNEQFF.

This chain joins TRBV6-1 and TRBJ1-1; no firm D call. Germline CDR1 MNHNS, CDR2 SASEGT. V was trimmed by 4 bases and J by 2 bases, leaving 11 bases between them. CDR3 length equals 14 residues. The DNA for the CDR3 is TGTGCCAGCAGTGCGTCTGGGCAAAACACTGAAGCTTTCTTT. It specifies CASSASGQNTEAFF.

Written as DNA, the CDR3 is TGCGCCAGCAGCTTGGTGCGGGAGCAGTTCTTC. This gives the protein CASSLVREQFF. V usage is TRBV5-1 and J usage is TRBJ2-1; unclear D gene. Trimming removed 0 bases at V and 10 bases at J, with 5 bases between. Per germline, CDR1 SGHRS and CDR2 YFSETQ. The CDR3 consists of 11 residues.

There are a few counts of this clone. The chain employs TRBV29-1 and TRBJ2-1; the match to TRBD2 covers 9 bases. CDR1 and CDR2 from the germline V gene are SQVTM and ANQGSEA. The CDR3 sequence is 15 residues long. The V segment lost 0 bases and the J segment 6 bases; nucleotides outside the gene matches: 6. CDR3 bases: TGCAGCGTTGAAGAAAGCGCGGGAGGGCCCAATGAGCAGTTCTTC. It translates to CSVEESAGGPNEQFF.

In its sample, this clone was seen a few times. Other DNA sequences in the same sample also yield this CDR3. This rearrangement joins TRBV4-3 to TRBJ2-3; TRBD2 might be the D (6 bases). The CDR3 covers 13 residues. Deletions cut 1 base from V and 5 bases from J, with 7 bases between. Germline CDR1 and CDR2: LGHNA and YSLEER. CDR3 in DNA: TGCGCCAGCAGCCAAGGGGGAGGAGATACGCAGTATTTT. Translating gives CASSQGGGDTQYF.

This clone was counted only a few times. The chain links TRBV2 to TRBJ1-2; D not resolved. The CDR3 is made up of 14 amino acids. The germline gives CDR1 SNHLY, CDR2 FYNNEI. V was shortened by 6 bases and J by 2 bases, with 13 bases between the two germline ends. In nucleotides, the CDR3 is TGTGCCAGCAGGGGAGAGACGGAAAACTATGGCTACACCTTC. Amino acid sequence: CASRGETENYGYTF.

The CDR3 protein is CASSLGTSAYNEQFF. The CDR3 DNA is TGTGCCAGCAGCTTAGGGACTAGCGCGTACAATGAGCAGTTCTTC. The V call is TRBV13, the J call TRBJ2-1; the match to TRBD2 covers 8 bases. This CDR3 is built from 15 residues. V shed 0 bases and J 4 bases; nucleotides not matched to a gene: 2. Germline CDR1 PRHDT, CDR2 FYEKMQ (reference sequence).

The genes are TRBV2 and TRBJ2-4; the match to TRBD2 covers 9 bases. From germline, CDR1 is SNHLY and CDR2 FYNNEI. The CDR3 is 14 amino acids. V shed 4 bases and J 5 bases; nucleotides not matched to a gene: 3. CDR3 coding DNA: TGTGCCAGCAGTGGGCGCGGGGGGGAAAACATTCAGTACTTC. Protein sequence: CASSGRGGENIQYF.

The CDR3 loop is CASSLPGNDAKDEKLFF. In DNA, the CDR3 is TGTGCCAGCAGCTTACCAGGAAATGATGCCAAGGATGAAAAACTGTTTTTT. The V and J genes are TRBV7-9 and TRBJ1-4; D is undetermined. Germline CDR1 and CDR2: SEHNR and FQNEAQ (reference sequence). This CDR3 spans 17 amino acids. Trimming removed 2 bases from V and 6 bases from J, with 19 bases in between.

V is TRBV27 and J is TRBJ2-7, with TRBD1 identical over 7 bases. The CDR3 consists of 14 residues. The J segment lost 3 bases and the V segment lost 5 bases, leaving 7 bases of the junction unmatched. Germline V gene sequence: CDR1 MNHEY, CDR2 SMNVEV (reference sequence). CDR3 nucleotides: TGTGCCAGCAGTACATGGACAGGTTTCTACGAGCAGTACTTC. Protein product: CASSTWTGFYEQYF.

The rearrangement uses TRBV4-1 and TRBJ2-7; D unclear. V shed 1 base and J shed 0 bases, with 7 bases lying between them. The CDR3 loop spans 14 amino acids. CDR1 is MGHRA, CDR2 YSYEKL, per germline. CDR3 DNA sequence: TGCGCCAGCAGCCAAGCCTTGAGCTCCTACGAGCAGTACTTC. Translated: CASSQALSSYEQYF.

The chain joins TRBV7-3 to TRBJ1-5, with a tentative D call TRBD1 (6 bases). Trimming removed 1 base from V and 5 bases from J, with 24 bases in between. CDR3 length: 19 residues. CDR1 SGHTA and CDR2 FQGTGA come from the germline V gene. The CDR3 loop is CASSLIKVTGGLWYQPQHF. The CDR3 DNA sequence: TGTGCCAGCAGCTTAATTAAAGTAACGGGGGGCTTGTGGTATCAGCCCCAGCATTTT.

This clone appeared once. The chain carries TRBV9 and TRBJ1-4; 8 positions match TRBD1. The CDR3 extends over 15 amino acids. Germline CDR1 is SGDLS and CDR2 is YYNGEE. V was pared by 0 bases and J by 4 bases, with 2 bases of the junction left unmatched. The CDR3 loop reads CASSVEDRVNEKLFF. The CDR3 nucleotides are TGTGCCAGCAGCGTAGAGGACAGGGTTAATGAAAAACTGTTTTTT.

The chain links TRBV2 to TRBJ1-3, with 7 bases matching TRBD1. This CDR3 has 14 residues. Losses at the gene ends were 4 bases for V and 0 bases for J; bases not matched to a gene: 0. Germline V gene data show CDR1 as SNHLY and CDR2 as FYNNEI. CDR3 bases: TGTGCCAGCAGTGGGGACAGCTCTGGAAACACCATATATTTT. This translates into CASSGDSSGNTIYF.

This chain links TRBV4-3 with TRBJ2-6; D gene unclear. Per the germline V gene, CDR1 is LGHNA and CDR2 is YSLEER. The ends were cut back, 0 bases at V and 1 base at J, with 7 bases in the middle. The CDR3 length is 16 residues. In DNA, the CDR3 is TGCGCCAGCAGCCAAGACTATAGTTCTGGGGCCAACGTCCTGACTTTC. Translating it yields CASSQDYSSGANVLTF.

The chain has TRBV27 and TRBJ2-3; possible D gene TRBD2, 5 bases. The CDR3 totals 15 residues. The germline V gene encodes CDR1 MNHEY and CDR2 SMNVEV (reference sequence). V was trimmed by 6 bases and J by 1 base, leaving 14 bases between them. This chain's CDR3 is CASRTPRDGTDTQYF. The DNA of the CDR3 is TGTGCCAGCAGGACTCCACGGGATGGCACAGATACGCAGTATTTT.

The CDR3 DNA sequence: TGCAGTGCTAGAGGTTTTAGCTACACCTTC. Amino acids: CSARGFSYTF. This sequence joins TRBV20-1 and TRBJ1-2; D gene unclear. This CDR3 comprises 10 residues. Per the germline V gene, CDR1 is DFQATT and CDR2 is SNEGSKA (reference sequence). With 1 base removed from V and 9 bases from J, the gap between germline ends came to 6 bases.

The chain couples TRBV7-9 to TRBJ2-1; 11 bases align to TRBD2. The CDR3 consists of 16 residues. The trim removed 5 bases at V and 3 bases at J, leaving 6 bases unmatched. CDR1 and CDR2 from the germline V gene are SEHNR and FQNEAQ (reference sequence). The CDR3 loop reads CASSPRLAGNYNEQFF. In nucleotides, the CDR3 is TGTGCCAGCAGCCCCCGACTAGCGGGGAACTACAATGAGCAGTTCTTC.